These 25 T cell receptor beta chains came from one sample sequenced in a study of a mutant IDH1 vaccine in newly diagnosed glioma. The protocol was immunoSEQ multiplex PCR, while the TCRdb copy is restricted to in-frame clones and leaves out a portion. The repertoire holds 50,000 to 75,000 clones, with 60% to 75% as singletons. Time point denoted: week 35, safety follow-up. All doses held 300 ug of mutant IDH1 20-mer peptide, with topical imiquimod. Their recognized antigens are unknown. Here the sequenced sample was PBMCs, taken from a glioma patient whose treatment included an IDH1 peptide vaccine. The receptors were gathered from a man aged 50-59 years with glioma.

V and J are TRBV20-1 and TRBJ1-1; D uncertain. Trimming shortened V by 7 bases and J by 0 bases, and 6 bases separated the two germline ends. The length of the CDR3 is 11 residues. Germline V gene lookup returns CDR1 DFQATT and CDR2 SNEGSKA (reference sequence). The DNA of the CDR3 is TGCAGTGGTTTCTTGAACACTGAAGCTTTCTTT. Its translation is CSGFLNTEAFF.

The V call is TRBV18, the J call TRBJ1-2; 11 nucleotides align to TRBD1. The CDR3 totals 19 residues. V shed 0 bases, J shed 3 bases, and the junction held 12 bases outside the gene matches. Per germline, CDR1 KGHSH and CDR2 LQKENI. This CDR3 is CASSPPGFPGTGGDYGYTF. The CDR3 DNA reads TGTGCCAGCTCACCACCGGGCTTCCCCGGGACAGGGGGTGACTATGGCTACACCTTC.

This clone was seen more than once but under ten times. The rearrangement uses TRBV7-2 and TRBJ1-5; D gene ambiguous. The germline CDR1 and CDR2 sequences are SGHTA and FQGNSA. The CDR3 extends over 14 amino acids. The germline V and J ends were trimmed by 5 bases and 2 bases, with 10 bases remaining between them. CDR3 loop: CASSPRTGNQPQHF. In DNA, the CDR3 is TGTGCCAGCAGCCCCCGGACGGGCAATCAGCCCCAGCATTTT.

In this sample, this clone turned up once. V is TRBV15 and J is TRBJ1-1, with D hard to call. This CDR3 is 11 amino acids long. In germline, CDR1 is LNHNV, CDR2 YYDKDF (reference sequence). Trimming left V 3 bases short and J 6 bases short, with 5 bases between. The CDR3 spells CATSRSAEAFF. DNA for the CDR3: TGTGCCACCAGCAGGTCCGCTGAAGCTTTCTTT.

The chain combines TRBV30 with TRBJ1-3; D unclear. The CDR3 length is 13 residues. In germline, CDR1 is GTSNPN, CDR2 SVGIG (reference sequence). With 3 bases removed from V and 0 bases from J, the gap between germline ends came to 6 bases. CDR3 bases: TGTGCCTGGAGCGGGTACTCTGGAAACACCATATATTTT. Amino acid sequence: CAWSGYSGNTIYF.

This chain joins TRBV6-5 and TRBJ1-2; 7 bases are a match to TRBD1. The CDR3 totals 16 residues. J gave up 4 bases and V 0 bases, and 8 bases lay outside the gene matches. CDR1 and CDR2 (germline): MNHEY, SVGAGI. The CDR3 DNA follows: TGTGCCAGCAGTTACTCCGGGACAGCCCTTTTCTATGGCTACACCTTC. Protein product: CASSYSGTALFYGYTF.

This clone showed up just once. Other DNA variants within this sample encode the same CDR3. The V call is TRBV9, the J call TRBJ2-2; a weak D match, TRBD1 (5 bases). With 0 bases removed from V and 8 bases from J, the gap between germline ends came to 8 bases. CDR3 length: 13 amino acids. Germline assignment: CDR1 SGDLS and CDR2 YYNGEE. CDR3 loop: CASSVEGAGELFF. In DNA form, the CDR3 reads TGTGCCAGCAGCGTAGAAGGGGCGGGGGAGCTGTTTTTT.

The chain uses TRBV27 and TRBJ2-7, with 8 bases lining up with TRBD1. In germline, CDR1 is MNHEY, CDR2 SMNVEV (reference sequence). Trimming removed 6 bases from V and 1 base from J; junction bases left unmatched: 5. The length of the CDR3 is 14 residues. The CDR3 region is CASRGQVDSYEQYF. DNA of the CDR3: TGTGCCAGCAGGGGACAGGTTGATTCCTACGAGCAGTACTTC.

The chain combines TRBV30 with TRBJ1-2; 10 bases are a match to TRBD1. V dropped 3 bases and J dropped 6; count of bases not matched to a gene: 4. The CDR3 has 13 amino acids. Germline CDR1 reads GTSNPN; CDR2 reads SVGIG (reference sequence). As DNA, the CDR3 is TGTGCCTGGAGGACAGGGGGCGCGGATGGCTACACCTTC. Encoded protein: CAWRTGGADGYTF.

In this sample, this clone turned up a few times. The chain employs TRBV11-2 and TRBJ1-4; 8 bases line up with TRBD1. Germline CDR1 is SGHAT and CDR2 is FQNNGV. This CDR3 contains 14 residues. Trimming at V came to 1 base and at J to 8 bases, leaving 3 bases not matched to a gene. The CDR3 coding sequence is TGTGCCAGCAGCTTAGCAGGGGGCGGAGAAAAACTGTTTTTT. Its translation is CASSLAGGGEKLFF.

For this clone: This clone may be a read error of a much larger clone one base away. The chain couples TRBV6-6 to TRBJ1-1; D is uncertain. Germline-derived CDR1 and CDR2 are MNHNY and SVGAGI (reference sequence). The CDR3 extends over 13 amino acids. Trimming cost V 4 bases and J 1 base, with 7 bases left between them. CDR3: CASSFGRNTEAFF. CDR3 nucleotides: TGTGCCAGCAGTTTTGGGAGGAACACTGAAGCTTTCTTT.

The CDR3 nucleotides are TGCGCCAGCAGCCAGCTGCGCCTGTTACAAGGACAGGGGCACTCACCCCTCCACTTT. Translated: CASSQLRLLQGQGHSPLHF. This rearrangement joins TRBV4-1 to TRBJ1-6; 9 nucleotides align to TRBD1. The CDR3 is made up of 19 amino acids. The germline V gene has CDR1 MGHRA and CDR2 YSYEKL. Trimming at V came to 3 bases and at J to 10 bases, leaving 19 bases not matched to a gene.

Worth noting for this clone: This specimen includes other DNA sequences encoding the same CDR3. The rearrangement joins TRBV9 to TRBJ2-2; D not certain. The CDR3 totals 14 residues. V was shortened by 0 bases and J by 5 bases, with 8 bases between the two germline ends. Germline V gene data show CDR1 as SGDLS and CDR2 as YYNGEE. The CDR3, as DNA: TGTGCCAGCAGCGTAGATTCAGGAACCGGGGAGCTGTTTTTT. Protein product: CASSVDSGTGELFF. The full variable domain, rest sourced from reference TRBV9 and TRBJ2-2, is DSGVTQTPKHLITATGQRVTLRCSPRSGDLSVYWYQQSLDQGLQFLIQYYNGEERAKGNILERFSAQQFPDLHSELNLSSLELGDSALYFCASSVDSGTGELFFGEGSRLTVL.

The chain combines TRBV10-2 with TRBJ2-1; 7 nucleotides agree with TRBD1. Losses at the gene ends were 6 bases for V and 7 bases for J; bases not matched to a gene: 0. The CDR3 sequence is 11 residues long. Germline loops: CDR1 WSHSY, CDR2 SAAADI. The CDR3 is CASRQGNEQFF. The DNA for the CDR3 is TGCGCCAGCAGACAGGGGAATGAGCAGTTCTTC.

The CDR3: CSVARSSGNTIYF. In DNA form, the CDR3 reads TGCAGCGTTGCTAGGAGCTCTGGAAACACCATATATTTT. The V gene is TRBV29-1, the J gene TRBJ1-3, with D uncertain. The CDR3 is 13 amino acids. The germline V gene has CDR1 SQVTM and CDR2 ANQGSEA. Trimming removed 4 bases from V and 0 bases from J, with 7 bases in between.

The V gene is TRBV5-5, the J gene TRBJ2-7; 7 nucleotides agree with TRBD1. Germline V gene data show CDR1 as SGHKS and CDR2 as YYEKEE (reference sequence). Losses at the gene ends were 5 bases for V and 3 bases for J; bases not matched to a gene: 8. This CDR3 has 14 residues. The chain's CDR3 is CASSLTGTDYEQYF. DNA for the CDR3: TGTGCCAGCAGTTTGACCGGGACAGACTACGAGCAGTACTTC.

The chain has TRBV6-6 and TRBJ1-1; unclear D gene. The CDR3 length is 13 residues. Trimming cost V 8 bases and J 4 bases, with 14 bases left between them. Germline-derived CDR1 and CDR2 are MNHNY and SVGAGI (reference sequence). The DNA for the CDR3 is TGTGCCAGCGCTCTAATGAGTAGCACTGAAGCTTTCTTT. It translates to CASALMSSTEAFF.

The chain links TRBV30 to TRBJ1-5, with a possible D match to TRBD1 (5 bases). CDR1 is GTSNPN, CDR2 SVGIG, per germline (reference sequence). Between the trimmed V and J ends, which lost 0 bases and 0 bases, there was a span of 12 bases. CDR3 length: 16 residues. For the CDR3, the DNA is TGTGCCTGGAGTGTTCTGGGACTAAGTAGCAATCAGCCCCAGCATTTT. As protein: CAWSVLGLSSNQPQHF.

The V call is TRBV18, the J call TRBJ2-7, with D unresolved. V shed 3 bases and J shed 0 bases, with 12 bases lying between them. Germline V gene lookup returns CDR1 KGHSH and CDR2 LQKENI. This CDR3 has 15 residues. DNA of the CDR3: TGTGCCAGCTCACCGTTGGCAGGTAGCTCCTACGAGCAGTACTTC. The encoded protein is CASSPLAGSSYEQYF.

The rearrangement uses TRBV7-2 and TRBJ1-5; D is unresolved. Germline CDR1 SGHTA, CDR2 FQGNSA. The CDR3 covers 15 residues. Trimming took off 4 bases at V and 6 bases at J, with 16 bases between the two ends. The CDR3 here is CASSSALDLGQPQHF. The DNA for the CDR3 is TGTGCCAGCAGCTCCGCCCTGGATTTGGGTCAGCCCCAGCATTTT.

The chain carries TRBV7-9 and TRBJ2-4; D possibly uses TRBD1 or TRBD2 (5 bases each). Between the trimmed V and J ends, which lost 1 base and 8 bases, there was a span of 12 bases. CDR3 length: 14 amino acids. Germline V gene sequence: CDR1 SEHNR, CDR2 FQNEAQ (reference sequence). CDR3 protein: CASSLGGNGDIQYF. Here the CDR3 DNA reads TGTGCCAGCAGCTTAGGGGGCAACGGGGACATTCAGTACTTC.

Concerning this clone itself: A read error may account for a junction end that differs from germline. The genes are TRBV15 and TRBJ2-1; unclear D gene. Germline lookup yields CDR1 LNHNV and CDR2 YYDKDF (reference sequence). The CDR3 covers 14 residues. The CDR3 loop is CATSRDRVYSEQFF. As DNA, the CDR3 is TGTGCCACCAGCAGAGATCGAGTATACAGTGAGCAGTTCTTC.

This chain uses TRBV27 with TRBJ1-6, with TRBD1 identical over 7 bases. V shed 6 bases and J 1 base; nucleotides not matched to a gene: 12. This CDR3 has 18 amino acids. Germline V gene data show CDR1 as MNHEY and CDR2 as SMNVEV (reference sequence). The CDR3 loop reads CASRITTGWGSYNSPLHF. In DNA, the CDR3 is TGTGCCAGCAGGATAACGACAGGGTGGGGATCCTATAATTCACCCCTCCACTTT.

The chain combines TRBV29-1 with TRBJ2-3; TRBD2 might be the D (7 bases). V shed 5 bases and J shed 8 bases, with 17 bases lying between them. CDR3 size: 13 residues. Germline loops: CDR1 SQVTM, CDR2 ANQGSEA. CDR3 sequence reads: CSVSGGAFGTQYF. The CDR3 DNA reads as TGCAGCGTTAGTGGGGGGGCGTTCGGTACGCAGTATTTT.

This rearrangement joins TRBV7-6 to TRBJ1-5; D not resolved. CDR3 size: 14 residues. V was pared by 2 bases and J by 3 bases, with 8 bases between. CDR1 is SGHVS, CDR2 FNYEAQ, per germline. The DNA of the CDR3 is TGTGCCAGCAGCTTAACGGGGAACAATCAGCCCCAGCATTTT. Translated: CASSLTGNNQPQHF.